Included here is one T cell receptor beta chain sequence, with context. Its antigen remains unknown. CMV status came from CD4+ IFNgamma after overnight CMV lysate stimulation. The sample comes from a study of naive and memory T cell subsets. General study results and limits: Clonotypes here are unpaired alpha or beta chain sequences.

The beta constant-region primer was an equimolar mix of two oligonucleotides covering TRBC1 and TRBC2. The ligated cDNA underwent four PCR rounds using SP2 and nested alpha and beta constant-region primers. Each CDR3 protein is one row after TCRdb ran MiXCR on the UMI-ligation and nested PCR reads. The profile shows over 100,000 distinct CDR3 sequences, 35% to 40% of them singletons. Material for sequencing was central memory CD4+ T cells from blood. This receptor was obtained from a human donor in good health.

CDR3 loop: CSARGGSAATDTQYF. The CDR3 bases are TGCAGTGCTAGAGGGGGGAGCGCCGCCACAGATACGCAGTATTTT. The chain couples TRBV20-1 to TRBJ2-3; D is perhaps TRBD1 or TRBD2 (5 bases each). Germline V lookup: CDR1 DFQATT, CDR2 SNEGSKA (reference sequence). The length of the CDR3 is 15 residues. Between the trimmed V and J ends, which lost 1 base and 2 bases, there was a span of 13 bases.